This is a list of T cell receptor beta chains from one sample in a study of blood T cell repertoires in COVID-19. Data came from immunoSEQ multiplex PCR; TCRdb stores just in-frame clones and leaves some out. The sample shows roughly 230,000 clones, over 70% of them seen only once. The specimen sequenced was peripheral blood. The receptors come from a man aged 35 to 55 with acute or convalescent COVID-19. Both conserved end residues are part of each CDR3. A D gene is named only where the DNA matches it firmly. A row's size may be missing; if present it is once, few, many or a size class.

CDR3: CASSYAGQGTQEYF
DNA: TGTGCCAGCAGTTACGCGGGACAGGGGACCCAGGAGTATTTT
V: TRBV6-6
size: -
D: TRBD1
J: TRBJ1-3

CDR3: CASSPDRALGYTF
DNA: TGTGCCAGCAGCCCAGACAGGGCCTTGGGCTACACCTTC
V: TRBV28
size: -
D: TRBD1
J: TRBJ1-2

CDR3: CASSLPTSGRWDEQFF
DNA: TGTGCCAGCAGTTTACCGACTAGCGGGAGATGGGATGAGCAGTTCTTC
V: TRBV28
size: -
D: TRBD2
J: TRBJ2-1

CDR3: CAISGDRNCGYTF
DNA: TGTGCCATCAGTGGAGACAGGAACTGTGGCTACACCTTC
V: TRBV10-3
size: -
D: -
J: TRBJ1-2

CDR3: CASSLRRLVTDTQYF
DNA: TGTGCCAGCAGCTTACGACGCCTAGTGACAGATACGCAGTATTTT
V: TRBV7-2
size: few
D: -
J: TRBJ2-3

CDR3: CASSANRQGRQETQYF
DNA: TGTGCCAGCAGTGCAAATCGACAGGGACGGCAAGAGACCCAGTACTTC
V: TRBV6-1
size: -
D: TRBD1
J: TRBJ2-5

CDR3: CASSHRTGFNTGELFF
DNA: TGTGCCAGCAGTCACCGGACAGGGTTTAACACCGGGGAGCTGTTTTTT
V: TRBV6-2/TRBV6-3
size: few
D: TRBD1
J: TRBJ2-2

CDR3: CASSQAGTGELFF
DNA: TGTGCCAGCAGCCAAGCGGGGACCGGGGAGCTGTTTTTT
V: TRBV3-1/TRBV3-2
size: -
D: -
J: TRBJ2-2

CDR3: CASSSSSGGRGTEAFF
DNA: TGTGCCAGCAGCTCATCCTCAGGGGGTAGAGGCACTGAAGCTTTCTTT
V: TRBV6-4
size: -
D: TRBD1
J: TRBJ1-1

CDR3: CASSLEDRWGYTF
DNA: TGCGCCAGCAGCTTGGAGGACAGGTGGGGCTACACCTTC
V: TRBV5-1
size: -
D: TRBD1
J: TRBJ1-2

CDR3: CASSRIGTGAGANVLTF
DNA: TGTGCCAGCTCACGGATTGGGACAGGGGCTGGGGCCAACGTCCTGACTTTC
V: TRBV18
size: -
D: TRBD1
J: TRBJ2-6

CDR3: CASSVGPSSYNSPLHF
DNA: TGTGCCAGCAGCGTAGGCCCTAGCTCCTATAATTCACCCCTCCACTTT
V: TRBV9
size: -
D: -
J: TRBJ1-6

CDR3: CASSPWTGYGDNEQFF
DNA: TGTGCCAGCAGCCCTTGGACGGGATATGGCGACAATGAGCAGTTCTTC
V: TRBV9
size: -
D: -
J: TRBJ2-1

CDR3: CASSQVVYTEAFF
DNA: TGCGCCAGCAGCCAAGTCGTCTACACTGAAGCTTTCTTT
V: TRBV4-1
size: -
D: -
J: TRBJ1-1

CDR3: CASSPAGVWSYEQYF
DNA: TGTGCCAGCAGCCCCGCGGGGGTGTGGTCCTACGAGCAGTACTTC
V: TRBV28
size: -
D: TRBD2
J: TRBJ2-7

CDR3: CASNRGGRSGEQFF
DNA: TGTGCCAGCAACAGAGGCGGGAGGTCAGGTGAGCAGTTCTTC
V: TRBV7-8
size: -
D: TRBD2
J: TRBJ2-1

CDR3: CASSQEPVVTEAFF
DNA: TGTGCCAGCAGCCAAGAGCCGGTGGTGACTGAAGCTTTCTTT
V: TRBV3-1/TRBV3-2
size: once
D: -
J: TRBJ1-1

CDR3: CASMRDRDTEAFF
DNA: TGTGCCAGCATGCGAGACAGGGACACTGAAGCTTTCTTT
V: TRBV2
size: -
D: TRBD1
J: TRBJ1-1

CDR3: CASRADRGNYGYTF
DNA: TGTGCCAGCAGGGCCGACAGGGGAAACTATGGCTACACCTTC
V: TRBV6-5
size: -
D: TRBD1
J: TRBJ1-2

CDR3: CASTGGTSYEQYF
DNA: TGTGCCAGTACAGGGGGCACCTCCTACGAGCAGTACTTC
V: TRBV19
size: -
D: TRBD1
J: TRBJ2-7